A selection of T cell receptor beta chains follows, all from one sample in a study of T cell responses to AZD1222 COVID-19 vaccine. Profiled with immunoSEQ multiplex PCR; TCRdb holds only in-frame clones, not every one. The sample holds 95,000 to 100,000 clones, 86% seen once. This specimen consisted of peripheral blood, obtained on day 0 of AZD1222 vaccination. These receptors were collected from an adult in good health. Both conserved end residues are part of each CDR3. A D gene is named only where the DNA matches it firmly. A clone size is listed for some rows: how often the clone was seen (once, few, many), or a class if it is expanded.

TRBV6-2/TRBV6-3	NA	NA	TRBJ1-5	CASSYPSTDYSNQPQHF	TGTGCCAGCAGTTACCCATCGACAGACTATAGCAATCAGCCCCAGCATTTT
TRBV6-2/TRBV6-3	NA	TRBD1	TRBJ1-2	CASSYQPGTVSGYTF	TGTGCCAGCAGTTACCAACCTGGGACAGTTAGCGGCTACACCTTC
TRBV5-1	once	NA	TRBJ2-1	CASSLAVVNEQFF	TGCGCCAGCAGCCTGGCTGTGGTGAATGAGCAGTTCTTC
TRBV9	NA	TRBD1	TRBJ1-1	CASSPRQGGPGTEAFF	TGTGCCAGCAGCCCCCGACAGGGGGGCCCGGGCACTGAAGCTTTCTTT
TRBV28	NA	NA	TRBJ1-4	CASTAGTGEKLFF	TGTGCCAGCACCGCCGGGACGGGCGAAAAACTGTTTTTT
TRBV4-1	few	NA	TRBJ1-6	CASSQAGRENSPLHF	TGCGCCAGCAGCCAAGCCGGCAGGGAGAATTCACCCCTCCACTTT
TRBV4-3	once	NA	TRBJ1-2	CASSQDGAPGSYGYTF	TGCGCCAGCAGCCAAGACGGGGCCCCGGGAAGCTATGGCTACACCTTC
TRBV19	NA	TRBD2	TRBJ2-5	CASSVRAGGQETQYF	TGTGCCAGTAGTGTTCGTGCGGGAGGACAAGAGACCCAGTACTTC
TRBV25-1	NA	TRBD1	TRBJ1-1	CASTPRQGVAEAFF	TGTGCCAGCACTCCAAGACAGGGCGTTGCTGAAGCTTTCTTT
TRBV4-1	few	TRBD1	TRBJ1-1	CASSPSPDRGPNTEAFF	TGCGCCAGCAGCCCGAGCCCGGACAGGGGACCGAACACTGAAGCTTTCTTT
TRBV7-3	NA	TRBD2	TRBJ2-7	CASSKLAGLKVF	TGTGCCAGCAGCAAACTAGCGGGTCTCAAGGTCTTC
TRBV19	NA	NA	TRBJ1-3	CASSAEGSSGNTIYF	TGTGCCAGTAGTGCAGAGGGATCCTCTGGAAACACCATATATTTT
TRBV7-8	NA	NA	TRBJ1-5	CASSLFSPGDINQPQHF	TGTGCCAGCAGCTTGTTTTCCCCCGGGGACATCAATCAGCCCCAGCATTTT
TRBV19	NA	TRBD2	TRBJ2-2	CASSSVGLAGYANTGELFF	TGTGCCAGTAGCTCGGTCGGACTAGCGGGATACGCGAACACCGGGGAGCTGTTTTTT
TRBV15	NA	TRBD1	TRBJ2-6	CATSRGGQSGANVLTF	TGTGCCACCAGCAGAGGGGGACAGTCTGGGGCCAACGTCCTGACTTTC
TRBV29-1	once	NA	TRBJ2-7	CSVGQVVSEQYF	TGCAGCGTTGGACAGGTAGTCTCCGAGCAGTACTTC
TRBV4-1	once	NA	TRBJ2-5	CASSGGAGVLETQYF	TGCGCCAGCAGTGGGGGGGCGGGAGTTTTGGAGACCCAGTACTTC
TRBV5-8	NA	NA	TRBJ1-5	CASRGTSNQPQHF	TGTGCCAGCAGAGGGACTAGCAATCAGCCCCAGCATTTT
TRBV5-1	NA	NA	TRBJ1-1	CASSLDGGKNTEAFF	TGCGCCAGCAGCTTGGACGGGGGAAAGAACACTGAAGCTTTCTTT
TRBV5-4	NA	NA	TRBJ2-7	CASSPVGADYEQYF	TGTGCCAGCAGCCCTGTGGGGGCGGACTACGAGCAGTACTTC
TRBV9	NA	TRBD1	TRBJ2-2	CASSVATGQHSGELFF	TGTGCCAGCAGCGTAGCTACGGGACAGCACTCCGGGGAGCTGTTTTTT
TRBV5-6	NA	NA	TRBJ2-7	CASSLPQNSYEQYF	TGTGCCAGCAGCTTGCCGCAGAACTCCTACGAGCAGTACTTC
TRBV19	NA	NA	TRBJ1-6	CASGSSYNSPLHF	TGTGCAAGTGGGAGCTCCTATAATTCACCCCTCCACTTT
TRBV4-3	NA	TRBD2	TRBJ2-7	CASSQDGGKSYEQYF	TGCGCCAGCAGCCAAGACGGGGGGAAGTCCTACGAGCAGTACTTC
TRBV24-1	once	NA	TRBJ1-5	CATSGGTRASNQPQHF	TGTGCCACCAGTGGGGGGACACGAGCTAGCAATCAGCCCCAGCATTTT
TRBV6-6	NA	NA	TRBJ1-2	CASSRAYGSANYGYTF	TGTGCCAGCAGTCGAGCATACGGCAGTGCTAACTATGGCTACACCTTC
TRBV9	NA	TRBD1	TRBJ1-2	CASSVEGQGSYGYTF	TGTGCCAGCAGCGTAGAGGGACAGGGCAGCTATGGCTACACCTTC
TRBV7-2	NA	NA	TRBJ1-5	CASSPPGGQPQHF	TGTGCCAGCAGTCCCCCGGGTGGGCAGCCCCAGCATTTT
TRBV30	NA	NA	TRBJ1-2	CAWSTGTNYGYTF	TGTGCCTGGTCGACAGGCACTAACTATGGCTACACCTTC
TRBV9	NA	NA	TRBJ2-2	CASSLYQGNTGELFF	TGTGCCAGCAGCCTTTACCAGGGGAACACCGGGGAGCTGTTTTTT
TRBV28	NA	NA	TRBJ2-7	CASSSGTYSVQYF	TGTGCCAGCAGCTCCGGGACATACTCAGTGCAGTACTTC
TRBV7-6	NA	TRBD1	TRBJ2-7	CASSHDRQGRPYEQYF	TGTGCCAGCAGTCACGACCGACAGGGGAGGCCCTACGAGCAGTACTTC
TRBV25-1	NA	NA	TRBJ1-2	CASSESGTRNYGYTF	TGTGCCAGCAGTGAATCCGGGACCCGAAACTATGGCTACACCTTC
TRBV5-5	NA	NA	TRBJ2-7	CASSRGQFYEQYF	TGTGCCAGCAGCCGCGGACAATTTTACGAGCAGTACTTC
TRBV7-2	NA	NA	TRBJ1-6	CASSLDDSPLHF	TGTGCCAGCAGCTTAGACGATTCACCCCTCCACTTT
TRBV7-9	NA	TRBD2	TRBJ2-5	CASTIGGAETQYF	TGTGCCAGCACCATCGGGGGGGCGGAGACCCAGTACTTC
TRBV7-2	once	NA	TRBJ1-6	CASSLAGGYSPLHF	TGTGCCAGCAGCTTAGCGGGGGGTTATTCACCCCTCCACTTT
TRBV5-4	once	NA	TRBJ2-3	CASSLATDPNTDTQYF	TGTGCCAGCAGCTTGGCTACGGATCCTAACACAGATACGCAGTATTTT
TRBV3-1/TRBV3-2	few	NA	TRBJ2-3	CASSKNDGGTDTQYF	TGTGCCAGCAGCAAGAACGACGGGGGCACAGATACGCAGTATTTT
TRBV19	NA	NA	TRBJ1-1	CATTSATANPEAFF	TGTGCCACCACATCGGCGACAGCGAATCCTGAAGCTTTCTTT
TRBV15	NA	TRBD1	TRBJ1-2	CATSRDRQGKLYGYTF	TGTGCCACCAGCAGAGACAGACAGGGGAAACTATATGGCTACACCTTC
TRBV28	NA	TRBD1	TRBJ2-7	CASRETGKYEQYF	TGTGCCAGCAGGGAGACAGGGAAATACGAGCAGTACTTC
TRBV5-1	NA	NA	TRBJ1-1	CASSLGGTRGTEAFF	TGCGCCAGCAGCTTGGGGGGGACCCGCGGCACTGAAGCTTTCTTT
TRBV2	NA	NA	TRBJ2-1	CASAEVAEQFF	TGTGCCAGCGCGGAGGTAGCTGAGCAGTTCTTC
TRBV5-4	NA	TRBD2	TRBJ2-7	CASSPFASGSREQYF	TGTGCCAGCAGCCCCTTTGCTAGCGGGAGTCGCGAGCAGTACTTC
TRBV12-5	NA	NA	TRBJ2-3	CASGLVHGVGVRDTQYF	TGTGCTAGTGGTTTGGTACACGGTGTAGGGGTTCGGGATACGCAGTATTTT
TRBV5-1	NA	NA	TRBJ2-3	CASSLIPGGGTDTQYF	TGCGCCAGCAGCTTGATCCCCGGTGGGGGCACAGATACGCAGTATTTT
TRBV28	NA	NA	TRBJ2-7	CASSFMVGEQYF	TGTGCCAGCAGTTTCATGGTCGGCGAGCAGTACTTC
TRBV30	NA	NA	TRBJ1-1	CAWSGQAEAFF	TGTGCCTGGAGTGGCCAAGCTGAAGCTTTCTTT
TRBV5-4	NA	TRBD1	TRBJ1-4	CASSSPGQGANNEKLFF	TGTGCCAGCAGCTCACCGGGACAGGGGGCCAATAATGAAAAACTGTTTTTT
TRBV2	NA	NA	TRBJ1-2	CASSSGRVGYGYTF	TGTGCCAGCTCCTCCGGTAGGGTTGGCTATGGCTACACCTTC
TRBV10-3	NA	NA	TRBJ1-1	CAIMGGLNTEAFF	TGTGCCATTATGGGCGGTTTGAACACTGAAGCTTTCTTT
TRBV5-8	NA	NA	TRBJ1-1	CASSSIPDRSTEAFF	TGTGCCAGCAGCTCGATCCCTGACCGGAGCACTGAAGCTTTCTTT
TRBV5-1	NA	NA	TRBJ1-3	CASSLVPWGNTIYF	TGCGCCAGCAGCTTGGTCCCTTGGGGAAACACCATATATTTT
TRBV30	NA	NA	TRBJ1-2	CARWGDGYTF	TGTGCCCGTTGGGGGGATGGCTACACCTTC
TRBV6-5	medium-sized	NA	TRBJ2-7	CASRPKRGSSYEQYF	TGTGCCAGCAGGCCTAAAAGAGGGAGCTCCTACGAGCAGTACTTC
TRBV18	NA	NA	TRBJ1-4	CASRYEGEKLFF	TGTGCCAGCCGCTACGAAGGTGAAAAACTGTTTTTT